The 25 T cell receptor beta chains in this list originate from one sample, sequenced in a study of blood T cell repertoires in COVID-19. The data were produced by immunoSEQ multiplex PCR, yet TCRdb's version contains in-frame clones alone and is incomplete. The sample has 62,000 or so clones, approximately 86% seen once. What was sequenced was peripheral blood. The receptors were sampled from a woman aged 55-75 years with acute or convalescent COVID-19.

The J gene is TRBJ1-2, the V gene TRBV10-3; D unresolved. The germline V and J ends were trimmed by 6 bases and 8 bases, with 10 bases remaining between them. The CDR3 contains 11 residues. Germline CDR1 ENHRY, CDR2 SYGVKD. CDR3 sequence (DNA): TGTGCCATCAGGCGGAGTAAAGGCTACACCTTC. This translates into CAIRRSKGYTF.

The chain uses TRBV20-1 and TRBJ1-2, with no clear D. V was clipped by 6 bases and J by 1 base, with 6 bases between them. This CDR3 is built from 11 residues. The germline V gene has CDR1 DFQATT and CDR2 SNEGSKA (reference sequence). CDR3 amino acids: CSALFNYGYTF. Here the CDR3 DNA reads TGCAGTGCCCTATTTAACTATGGCTACACCTTC.

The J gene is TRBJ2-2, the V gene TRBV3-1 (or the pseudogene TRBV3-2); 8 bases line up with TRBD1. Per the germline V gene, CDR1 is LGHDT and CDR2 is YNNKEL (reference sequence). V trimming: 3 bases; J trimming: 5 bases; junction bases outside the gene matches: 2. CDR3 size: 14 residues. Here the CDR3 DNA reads TGTGCCAGCAGCCAGAGACAGGGGACCGGGGAGCTGTTTTTT. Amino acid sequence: CASSQRQGTGELFF.

In nucleotides, the CDR3 is TGCGCCAGCAGCCAAGATGCGGGGTACACCGGGGAGCTGTTTTTT. Translated, it gives CASSQDAGYTGELFF. V is TRBV4-1 and J is TRBJ2-2; tentatively, D is TRBD2 (6 bases). Germline CDR1 reads MGHRA; CDR2 reads YSYEKL. CDR3 length: 15 residues. Trimming shortened V by 0 bases and J by 3 bases, and 8 bases separated the two germline ends.

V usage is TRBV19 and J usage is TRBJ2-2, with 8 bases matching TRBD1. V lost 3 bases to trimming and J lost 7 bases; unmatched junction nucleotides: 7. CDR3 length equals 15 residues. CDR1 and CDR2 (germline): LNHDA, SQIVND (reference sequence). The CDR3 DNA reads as TGTGCCAGTAGTATTGGCCAGGGGGCTATCGGGGAGCTGTTTTTT. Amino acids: CASSIGQGAIGELFF.

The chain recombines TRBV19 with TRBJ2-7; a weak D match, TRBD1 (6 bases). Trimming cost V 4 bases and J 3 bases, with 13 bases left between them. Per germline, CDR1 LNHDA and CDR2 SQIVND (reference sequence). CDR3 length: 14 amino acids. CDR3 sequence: CASSKTGTSYEQYF. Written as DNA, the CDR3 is TGTGCCAGTAGTAAGACCGGGACAAGCTACGAGCAGTACTTC.

DNA of the CDR3: TGTGCCAGCAGCCAAGGGACAGCCCCGGGCCTTCAGCCCCAGCATTTT. This translates into CASSQGTAPGLQPQHF. This chain joins TRBV4-2 and TRBJ1-5, with D maybe TRBD1 (6 bases). The CDR3 sequence is 16 residues long. Deletions cut 1 base from V and 6 bases from J, with 16 bases between. Germline CDR1 and CDR2: LGHNA and YNFKEQ.

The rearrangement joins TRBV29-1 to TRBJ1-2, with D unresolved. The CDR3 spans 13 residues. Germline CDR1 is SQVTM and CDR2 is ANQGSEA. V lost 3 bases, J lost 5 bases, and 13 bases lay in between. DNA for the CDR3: TGCAGCGTTGACCGCGGGGATGGATATGGCTACACCTTC. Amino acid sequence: CSVDRGDGYGYTF.

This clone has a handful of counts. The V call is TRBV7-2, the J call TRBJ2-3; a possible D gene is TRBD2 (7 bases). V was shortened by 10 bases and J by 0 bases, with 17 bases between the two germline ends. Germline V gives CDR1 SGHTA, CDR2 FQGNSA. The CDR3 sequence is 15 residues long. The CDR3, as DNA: TGTGCCACCAAGGCGCGGGGGCGGAGCACAGATACGCAGTATTTT. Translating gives CATKARGRSTDTQYF. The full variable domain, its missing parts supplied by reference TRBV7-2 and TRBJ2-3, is GAGVSQSPSNKVTEKGKDVELRCDPISGHTALYWYRQSLGQGLEFLIYFQGNSAPDKSGLPSDRFSAERTGGSVSTLTIQRTQQEDSAVYLCATKARGRSTDTQYFGPGTRLTVL.

In DNA, the CDR3 is TGTGCCAGCAGTCAATCAGGGGGTCGCACTGAAGCTTTCTTT. Its translation: CASSQSGGRTEAFF. The chain is built from TRBV6-5 and TRBJ1-1; the match to TRBD1 covers 7 bases. J gave up 4 bases and V 5 bases, and 7 bases lay outside the gene matches. Germline CDR1 and CDR2: MNHEY and SVGAGI. The CDR3 runs 14 residues.

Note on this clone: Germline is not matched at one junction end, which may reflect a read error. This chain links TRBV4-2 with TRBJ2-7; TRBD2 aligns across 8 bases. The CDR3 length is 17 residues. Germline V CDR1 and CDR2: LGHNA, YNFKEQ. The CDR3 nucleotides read TGTGCCAGCAGACAAGAGTTAGCGGGACCAGACATTTACGAGCAGTACTTC. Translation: CASRQELAGPDIYEQYF.

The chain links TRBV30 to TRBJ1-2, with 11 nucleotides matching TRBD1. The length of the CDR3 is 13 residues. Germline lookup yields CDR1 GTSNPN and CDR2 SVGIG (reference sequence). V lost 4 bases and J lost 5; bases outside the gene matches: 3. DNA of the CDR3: TGTGCCTGGACGGGGGACAGGGGGTATGGCTACACCTTC. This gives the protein CAWTGDRGYGYTF.

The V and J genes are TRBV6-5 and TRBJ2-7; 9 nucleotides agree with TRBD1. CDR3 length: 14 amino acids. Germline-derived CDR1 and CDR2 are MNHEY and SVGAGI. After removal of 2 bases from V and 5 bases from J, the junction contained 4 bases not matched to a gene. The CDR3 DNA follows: TGTGCCAGCAGTTACGCCACAGGGGGCAACGAGCAGTACTTC. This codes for CASSYATGGNEQYF.

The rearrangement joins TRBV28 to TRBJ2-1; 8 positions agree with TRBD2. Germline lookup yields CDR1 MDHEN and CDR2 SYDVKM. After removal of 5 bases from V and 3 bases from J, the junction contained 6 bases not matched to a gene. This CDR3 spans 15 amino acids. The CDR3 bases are TGTGCCAGCAGTCCCGGGGGGGCCAACTACAATGAGCAGTTCTTC. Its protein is CASSPGGANYNEQFF. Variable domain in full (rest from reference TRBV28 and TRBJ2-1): DVKVTQSSRYLVKRTGEKVFLECVQDMDHENMFWYRQDPGLGLRLIYFSYDVKMKEKGDIPEGYSVSREKKERFSLILESASTNQTSMYLCASSPGGANYNEQFFGPGTRLTVL.

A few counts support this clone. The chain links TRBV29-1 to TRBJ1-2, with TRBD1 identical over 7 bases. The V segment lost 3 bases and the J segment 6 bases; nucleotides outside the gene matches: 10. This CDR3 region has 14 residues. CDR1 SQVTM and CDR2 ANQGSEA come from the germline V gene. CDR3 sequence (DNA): TGCAGCGTTGACGATCGACAGGGTTCAAATGGCTACACCTTC. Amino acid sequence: CSVDDRQGSNGYTF.

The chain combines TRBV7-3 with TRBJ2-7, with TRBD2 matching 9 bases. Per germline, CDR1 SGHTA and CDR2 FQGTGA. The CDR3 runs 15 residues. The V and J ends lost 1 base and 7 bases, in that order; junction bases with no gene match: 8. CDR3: CASSLIVAGAGEQYF. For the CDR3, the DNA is TGTGCCAGCAGCTTAATTGTAGCGGGAGCGGGTGAGCAGTACTTC.

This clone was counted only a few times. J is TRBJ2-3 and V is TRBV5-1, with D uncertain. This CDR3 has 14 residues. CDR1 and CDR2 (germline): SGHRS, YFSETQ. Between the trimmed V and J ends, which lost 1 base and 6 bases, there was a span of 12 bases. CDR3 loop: CASSLSKPGDTQYF. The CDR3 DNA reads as TGCGCCAGCAGCTTGAGCAAACCCGGGGATACGCAGTATTTT.

CDR3: CASSLRRAGGPNEQFF. CDR3 DNA sequence: TGTGCCAGCAGCCTCCGCCGGGCGGGAGGGCCCAATGAGCAGTTCTTC. The V gene is TRBV11-2, the J gene TRBJ2-1; 9 bases match TRBD2. Germline-derived CDR1 and CDR2 are SGHAT and FQNNGV. CDR3 size: 16 residues. Losses at the gene ends were 5 bases for V and 6 bases for J; bases not matched to a gene: 11.

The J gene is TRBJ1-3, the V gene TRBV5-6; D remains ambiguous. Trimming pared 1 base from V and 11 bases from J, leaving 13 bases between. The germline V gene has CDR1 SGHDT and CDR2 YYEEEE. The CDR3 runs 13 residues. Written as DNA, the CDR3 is TGTGCCAGCAGCTTGCGGCCTCTGAGGGCCATATATTTT. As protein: CASSLRPLRAIYF.

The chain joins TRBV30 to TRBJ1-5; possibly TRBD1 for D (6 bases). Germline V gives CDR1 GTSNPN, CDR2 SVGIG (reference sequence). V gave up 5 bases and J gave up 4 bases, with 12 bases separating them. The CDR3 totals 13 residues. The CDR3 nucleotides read TGTGCCTGGGGGAACAGGGATAATCAGCCCCAGCATTTT. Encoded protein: CAWGNRDNQPQHF.

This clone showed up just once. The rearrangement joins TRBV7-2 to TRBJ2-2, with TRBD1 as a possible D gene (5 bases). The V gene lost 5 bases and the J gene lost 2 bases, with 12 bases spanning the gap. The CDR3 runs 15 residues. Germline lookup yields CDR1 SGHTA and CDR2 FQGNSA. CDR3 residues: CASSVQVTNTGELFF. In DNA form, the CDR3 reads TGTGCCAGCAGCGTACAGGTCACCAACACCGGGGAGCTGTTTTTT.

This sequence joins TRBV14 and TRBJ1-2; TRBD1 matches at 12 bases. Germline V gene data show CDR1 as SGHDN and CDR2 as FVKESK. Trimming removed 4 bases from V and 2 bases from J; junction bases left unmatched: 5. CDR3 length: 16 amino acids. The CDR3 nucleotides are TGTGCCAGCAGCCGGGGACAGGGGGCGAAAAACTATGGCTACACCTTC. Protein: CASSRGQGAKNYGYTF.

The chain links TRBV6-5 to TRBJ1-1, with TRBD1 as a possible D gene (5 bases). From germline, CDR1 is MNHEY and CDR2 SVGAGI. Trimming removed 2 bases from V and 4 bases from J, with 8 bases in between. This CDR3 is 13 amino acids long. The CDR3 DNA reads TGTGCCAGCAGTTACCACGGGGGCACTGAAGCTTTCTTT. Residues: CASSYHGGTEAFF.

CDR3 in amino acids: CASSIAGLATNEQFF. The CDR3 DNA follows: TGTGCCAGCAGCATTGCGGGACTAGCGACCAATGAGCAGTTCTTC. The genes are TRBV11-2 and TRBJ2-1; 10 bases align to TRBD2. This CDR3 is built from 15 residues. Trimming cost V 5 bases and J 6 bases; bases outside gene matches: 7. CDR1 and CDR2 (germline): SGHAT, FQNNGV.

This CDR3 reads CASILRGNTEAFF. CDR3 nucleotides: TGTGCCAGCATCCTACGAGGGAACACTGAAGCTTTCTTT. The V and J genes are TRBV28 and TRBJ1-1; no firm D call. Germline CDR1 reads MDHEN; CDR2 reads SYDVKM. The CDR3 has 13 residues. The germline V and J ends were trimmed by 7 bases and 1 base, with 10 bases remaining between them.